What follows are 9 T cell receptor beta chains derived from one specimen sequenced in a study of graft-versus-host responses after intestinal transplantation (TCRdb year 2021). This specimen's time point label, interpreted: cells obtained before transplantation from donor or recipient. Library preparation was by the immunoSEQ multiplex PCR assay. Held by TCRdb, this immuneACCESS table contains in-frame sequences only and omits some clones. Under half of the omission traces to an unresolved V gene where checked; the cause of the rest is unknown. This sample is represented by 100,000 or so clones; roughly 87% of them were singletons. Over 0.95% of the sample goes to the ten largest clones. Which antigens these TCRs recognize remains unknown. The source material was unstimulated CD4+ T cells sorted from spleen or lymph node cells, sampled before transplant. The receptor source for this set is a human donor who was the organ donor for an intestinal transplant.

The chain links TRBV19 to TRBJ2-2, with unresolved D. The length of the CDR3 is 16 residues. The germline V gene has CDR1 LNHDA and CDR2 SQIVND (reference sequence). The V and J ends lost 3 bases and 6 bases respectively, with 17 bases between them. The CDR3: CASSMGNARYAGELFF. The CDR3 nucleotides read TGTGCCAGTAGTATGGGGAACGCAAGGTACGCCGGGGAGCTGTTTTTT.

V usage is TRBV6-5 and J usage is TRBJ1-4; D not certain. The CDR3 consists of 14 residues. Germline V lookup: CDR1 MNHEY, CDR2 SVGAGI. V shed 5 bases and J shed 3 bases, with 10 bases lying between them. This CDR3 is CASSAREANEKLFF. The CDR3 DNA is TGTGCCAGCAGTGCCCGGGAAGCTAATGAAAAACTGTTTTTT.

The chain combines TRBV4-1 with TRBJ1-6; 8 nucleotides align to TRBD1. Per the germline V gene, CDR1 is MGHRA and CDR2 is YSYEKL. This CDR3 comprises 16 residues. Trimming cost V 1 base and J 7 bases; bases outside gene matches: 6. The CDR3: CASSQGTGYYNSPLHF. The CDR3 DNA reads TGCGCCAGCAGCCAAGGGACAGGGTATTACAATTCACCCCTCCACTTT.

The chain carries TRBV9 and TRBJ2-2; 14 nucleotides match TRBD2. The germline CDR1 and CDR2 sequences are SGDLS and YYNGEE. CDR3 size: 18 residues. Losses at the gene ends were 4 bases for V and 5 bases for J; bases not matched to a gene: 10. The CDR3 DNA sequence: TGTGCCAGCAGCTCCCGACTAGCGGGGGGGCTGGGGACCGGGGAGCTGTTTTTT. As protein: CASSSRLAGGLGTGELFF.

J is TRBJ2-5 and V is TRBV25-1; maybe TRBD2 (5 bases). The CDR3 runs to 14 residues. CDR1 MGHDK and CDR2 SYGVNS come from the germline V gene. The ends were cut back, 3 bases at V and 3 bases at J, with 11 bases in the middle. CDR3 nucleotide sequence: TGTGCCAGCAGTGACTGGAACGGGGAAGAGACCCAGTACTTC. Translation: CASSDWNGEETQYF.

CDR3 loop: CASSAAWGGADEQYF. The CDR3 coding sequence is TGTGCCAGCAGCGCCGCATGGGGGGGGGCCGACGAGCAGTACTTC. The rearrangement uses TRBV9 and TRBJ2-7, with D tentatively TRBD2 (7 bases). V dropped 3 bases and J dropped 5 bases, with 18 bases sitting between them. Germline V gives CDR1 SGDLS, CDR2 YYNGEE. The CDR3 has 15 amino acids. Combining the CDR3 with reference TRBV9 and TRBJ2-7 gives the whole variable domain DSGVTQTPKHLITATGQRVTLRCSPRSGDLSVYWYQQSLDQGLQFLIQYYNGEERAKGNILERFSAQQFPDLHSELNLSSLELGDSALYFCASSAAWGGADEQYFGPGTRLTVT.

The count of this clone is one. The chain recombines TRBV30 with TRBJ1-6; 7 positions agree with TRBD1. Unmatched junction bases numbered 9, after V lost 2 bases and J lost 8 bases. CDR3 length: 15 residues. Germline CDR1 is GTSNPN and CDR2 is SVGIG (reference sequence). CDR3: CAWSTQGPADSPLHF. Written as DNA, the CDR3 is TGTGCCTGGAGTACACAGGGGCCGGCGGATTCACCCCTCCACTTT.

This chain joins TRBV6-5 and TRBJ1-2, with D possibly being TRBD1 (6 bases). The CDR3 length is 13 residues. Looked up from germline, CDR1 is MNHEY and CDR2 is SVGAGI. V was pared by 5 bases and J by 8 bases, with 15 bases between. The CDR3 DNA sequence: TGTGCCAGCAGTCCGACAGGTCGCGGGGGCTACACCTTC. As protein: CASSPTGRGGYTF.

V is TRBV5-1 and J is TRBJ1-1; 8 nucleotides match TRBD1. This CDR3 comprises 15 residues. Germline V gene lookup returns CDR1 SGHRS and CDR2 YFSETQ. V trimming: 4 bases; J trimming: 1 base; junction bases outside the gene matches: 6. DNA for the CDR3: TGCGCCAGCAGCGACGGGACAGGCCCGAACACTGAAGCTTTCTTT. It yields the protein CASSDGTGPNTEAFF. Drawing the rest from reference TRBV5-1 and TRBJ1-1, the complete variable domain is KAGVTQTPRYLIKTRGQQVTLSCSPISGHRSVSWYQQTPGQGLQFLFEYFSETQRNKGNFPGRFSGRQFSNSRSEMNVSTLELGDSALYLCASSDGTGPNTEAFFGQGTRLTVV.